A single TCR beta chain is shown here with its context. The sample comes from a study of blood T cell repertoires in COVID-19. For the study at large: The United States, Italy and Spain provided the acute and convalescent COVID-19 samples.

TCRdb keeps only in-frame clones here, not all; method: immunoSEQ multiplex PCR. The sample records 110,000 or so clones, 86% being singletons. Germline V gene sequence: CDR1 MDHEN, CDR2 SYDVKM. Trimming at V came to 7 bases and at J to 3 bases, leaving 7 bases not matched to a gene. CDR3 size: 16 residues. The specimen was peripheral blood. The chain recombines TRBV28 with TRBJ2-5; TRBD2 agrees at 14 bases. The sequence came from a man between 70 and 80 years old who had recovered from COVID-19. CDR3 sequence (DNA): TGTGCCAGCACCACTCCGGGACTAGCGGGAGAAGAGACCCAGTACTTC. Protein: CASTTPGLAGEETQYF. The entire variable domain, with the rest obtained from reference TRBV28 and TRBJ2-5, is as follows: DVKVTQSSRYLVKRTGEKVFLECVQDMDHENMFWYRQDPGLGLRLIYFSYDVKMKEKGDIPEGYSVSREKKERFSLILESASTNQTSMYLCASTTPGLAGEETQYFGPGTRLLVL.